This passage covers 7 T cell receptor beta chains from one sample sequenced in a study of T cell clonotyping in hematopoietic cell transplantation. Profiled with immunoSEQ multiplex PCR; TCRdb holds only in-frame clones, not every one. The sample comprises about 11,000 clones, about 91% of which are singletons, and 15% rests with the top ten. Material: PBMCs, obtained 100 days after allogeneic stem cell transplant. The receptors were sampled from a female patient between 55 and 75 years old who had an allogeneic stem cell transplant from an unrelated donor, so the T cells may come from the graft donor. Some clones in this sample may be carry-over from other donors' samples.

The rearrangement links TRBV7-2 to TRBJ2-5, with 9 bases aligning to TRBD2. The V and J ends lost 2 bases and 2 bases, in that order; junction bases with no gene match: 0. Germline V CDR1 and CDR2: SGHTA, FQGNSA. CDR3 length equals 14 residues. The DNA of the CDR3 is TGTGCCAGCAGCTTACTAGCGGGACAAGAGACCCAGTACTTC. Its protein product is CASSLLAGQETQYF.

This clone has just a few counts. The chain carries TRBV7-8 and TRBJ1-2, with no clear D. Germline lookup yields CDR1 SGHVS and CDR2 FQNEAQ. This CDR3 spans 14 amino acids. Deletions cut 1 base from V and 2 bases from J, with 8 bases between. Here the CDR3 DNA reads TGTGCCAGCAGCTTAGTGGCTCAAAACTATGGCTACACCTTC. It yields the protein CASSLVAQNYGYTF.

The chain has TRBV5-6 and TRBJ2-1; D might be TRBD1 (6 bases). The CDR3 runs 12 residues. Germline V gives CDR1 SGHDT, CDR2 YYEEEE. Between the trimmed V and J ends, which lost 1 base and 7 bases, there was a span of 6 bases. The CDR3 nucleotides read TGTGCCAGCAGCTTGACAGGGAATGAGCAGTTCTTC. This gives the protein CASSLTGNEQFF.

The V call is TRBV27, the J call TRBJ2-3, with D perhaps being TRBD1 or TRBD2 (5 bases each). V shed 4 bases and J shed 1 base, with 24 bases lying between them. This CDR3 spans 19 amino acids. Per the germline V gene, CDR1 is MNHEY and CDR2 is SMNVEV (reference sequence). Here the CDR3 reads CASSSPWDGSSQGTDTQYF. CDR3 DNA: TGTGCCAGCAGTTCTCCCTGGGACGGATCCTCACAGGGCACAGATACGCAGTATTTT.

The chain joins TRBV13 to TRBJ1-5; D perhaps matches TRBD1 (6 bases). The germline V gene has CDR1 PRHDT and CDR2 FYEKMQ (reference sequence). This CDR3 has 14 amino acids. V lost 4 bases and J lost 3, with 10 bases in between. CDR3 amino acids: CASSSGQLNQPQHF. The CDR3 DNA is TGTGCCAGCAGCTCCGGACAGCTCAATCAGCCCCAGCATTTT.

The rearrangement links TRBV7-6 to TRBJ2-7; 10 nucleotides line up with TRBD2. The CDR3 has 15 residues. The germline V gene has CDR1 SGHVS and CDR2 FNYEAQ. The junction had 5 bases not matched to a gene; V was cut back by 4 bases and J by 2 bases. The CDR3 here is CASSSVAGGPYEQYF. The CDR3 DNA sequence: TGTGCCAGCAGCTCGGTAGCGGGAGGACCCTACGAGCAGTACTTC. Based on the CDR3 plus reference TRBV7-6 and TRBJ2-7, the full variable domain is GAGVSQSPRYKVTKRGQDVALRCDPISGHVSLYWYRQALGQGPEFLTYFNYEAQQDKSGLPNDRFSAERPEGSISTLTIQRTEQRDSAMYRCASSSVAGGPYEQYFGPGTRLTVT.

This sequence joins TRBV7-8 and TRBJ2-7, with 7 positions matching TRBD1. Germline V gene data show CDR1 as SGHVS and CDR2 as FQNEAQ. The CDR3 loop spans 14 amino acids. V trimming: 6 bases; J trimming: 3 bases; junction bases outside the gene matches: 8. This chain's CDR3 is CASRPETGNYEQYF. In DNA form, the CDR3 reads TGTGCCAGCAGACCGGAGACAGGGAACTACGAGCAGTACTTC.